The 26 T cell receptor beta chains listed next were all sequenced from one sample in a study of T cell responses to AZD1222 COVID-19 vaccine. TCRdb's table, derived via immunoSEQ multiplex PCR, lists solely in-frame clones and lacks some. The table includes under 170,000 clones, around 95% detected once. Sequencing used peripheral blood, obtained on day 0 of AZD1222 vaccination. The receptors were sampled from an adult in good health.

V usage is TRBV5-5 and J usage is TRBJ1-2; the D is unclear. Trimming removed 0 bases from V and 0 bases from J, with 9 bases in between. Germline V gives CDR1 SGHKS, CDR2 YYEKEE (reference sequence). The CDR3 spans 15 residues. Here the CDR3 reads CASSLGPASNYGYTF. CDR3 coding DNA: TGTGCCAGCAGCTTGGGGCCAGCCTCTAACTATGGCTACACCTTC.

This chain's CDR3 is CASSPRTGVMGTEAFF. CDR3 nucleotides: TGTGCCAGCAGCCCGAGGACGGGCGTAATGGGCACTGAAGCTTTCTTT. The genes are TRBV5-4 and TRBJ1-1; D ambiguous. The germline V gene has CDR1 SGHNT and CDR2 YYREEE (reference sequence). This CDR3 is built from 16 residues. V was trimmed by 4 bases and J by 4 bases, leaving 20 bases between them.

This chain links TRBV5-1 with TRBJ2-2; TRBD2 aligns across 13 bases. CDR1 is SGHRS and CDR2 is YFSETQ in the germline V gene. This CDR3 comprises 19 residues. With 1 base clipped from V and 5 bases from J, the junction kept 11 bases outside the gene matches. The CDR3: CASSLRSPGLAGETGELFF. The DNA for the CDR3 is TGCGCCAGCAGCTTGAGGTCCCCCGGACTAGCGGGGGAGACCGGGGAGCTGTTTTTT.

This chain joins TRBV4-2 and TRBJ2-1; a weak D match, TRBD2 (5 bases). V was trimmed by 7 bases and J by 6 bases, leaving 16 bases between them. The CDR3 consists of 14 residues. In germline, CDR1 is LGHNA, CDR2 YNFKEQ. The CDR3 DNA follows: TGTGCCAGCAATCGGCTAGCTTCATCCAATGAGCAGTTCTTC. This codes for CASNRLASSNEQFF.

The rearrangement links TRBV19 to TRBJ1-4; no clear D gene. Germline V gene lookup returns CDR1 LNHDA and CDR2 SQIVND (reference sequence). The CDR3 has 12 residues. Trimming removed 6 bases at V and 6 bases at J, with 8 bases between. CDR3 amino acids: CASSPIDEKLFF. In nucleotides, the CDR3 is TGTGCCAGTAGCCCTATAGATGAAAAACTGTTTTTT.

The chain has TRBV30 and TRBJ1-2, with TRBD1 identical over 10 bases. With 5 bases clipped from V and 0 bases from J, the junction kept 3 bases outside the gene matches. Germline CDR1 reads GTSNPN; CDR2 reads SVGIG (reference sequence). The CDR3 loop spans 14 amino acids. CDR3 coding DNA: TGTGCCTGGGGGGACAGGGGAACTAACTATGGCTACACCTTC. It translates to CAWGDRGTNYGYTF.

The chain couples TRBV4-2 to TRBJ1-2, with D unresolved. Trimming took 8 bases from V and 4 from J, leaving 20 bases between them. There are 15 residues in the CDR3. The germline V gene encodes CDR1 LGHNA and CDR2 YNFKEQ. This chain's CDR3 is CASSPREEASYGYTF. The CDR3 DNA reads TGTGCCAGCTCACCACGGGAGGAGGCGTCCTATGGCTACACCTTC.

This clone was recorded a few times. The chain has TRBV29-1 and TRBJ1-3; the D gene is possibly TRBD1 (6 bases). CDR1 is SQVTM, CDR2 ANQGSEA, per germline. The CDR3 length is 13 residues. Trimming left V 7 bases short and J 4 bases short, with 14 bases between. The CDR3 nucleotides read TGCAGCGGTGGAGCGGGGGGCGGAAACACCATATATTTT. This encodes CSGGAGGGNTIYF.

The chain uses TRBV6-5 and TRBJ1-2; no clear D. The CDR3 consists of 15 residues. V was shortened by 2 bases and J by 4 bases, with 14 bases between the two germline ends. Per germline, CDR1 MNHEY and CDR2 SVGAGI. For the CDR3, the DNA is TGTGCCAGCAGTTACATGCTCAAGGGAGGCTATGGCTACACCTTC. It specifies CASSYMLKGGYGYTF.

V usage is TRBV10-3 and J usage is TRBJ2-7; D uncertain. Germline values: CDR1 ENHRY, CDR2 SYGVKD. V gave up 2 bases and J gave up 1 base, with 6 bases separating them. The CDR3 contains 13 residues. The CDR3 loop is CAISEDISYEQYV. The DNA for the CDR3 is TGTGCCATCAGTGAGGACATTTCCTACGAGCAGTACGTC.

The rearrangement joins TRBV24-1 to TRBJ1-1; 8 nucleotides agree with TRBD1. This CDR3 is built from 15 residues. V lost 5 bases, J lost 3 bases, and 7 bases stayed unmatched. Per germline, CDR1 KGHDR and CDR2 SFDVKD. CDR3 in DNA: TGTGCCACCAGTGGCCACAGGGGGGGGGACACTGAAGCTTTCTTT. This gives the protein CATSGHRGGDTEAFF.

V is TRBV28 and J is TRBJ1-5; 9 nucleotides line up with TRBD1. The length of the CDR3 is 17 residues. With 5 bases clipped from V and 5 bases from J, the junction kept 13 bases outside the gene matches. CDR1 and CDR2 from the germline V gene are MDHEN and SYDVKM. CDR3 residues: CASSPLGGQGEYQPQHF. CDR3 nucleotides: TGTGCCAGCAGTCCGCTAGGGGGACAGGGAGAGTATCAGCCCCAGCATTTT.

The rearrangement uses TRBV4-3 and TRBJ2-1, with TRBD2 identical over 7 bases. V shed 3 bases and J 7 bases; nucleotides not matched to a gene: 3. The germline gives CDR1 LGHNA, CDR2 YSLEER. This CDR3 contains 13 residues. This CDR3 is CASSQLSGNEQFF. In nucleotides, the CDR3 is TGCGCCAGCAGCCAGCTTAGCGGGAATGAGCAGTTCTTC.

CDR3 coding DNA: TGTGCTACCAAATCTGGGGCCAACGTCCTGACTTTC. Its translation: CATKSGANVLTF. The chain is built from TRBV3-1 (or the pseudogene TRBV3-2) and TRBJ2-6, with D unclear. The CDR3 spans 12 residues. Per the germline V gene, CDR1 is LGHDT and CDR2 is YNNKEL (reference sequence).

This clone appeared a single time. This chain links TRBV20-1 with TRBJ1-5, with TRBD1 matching 9 bases. There are 15 residues in the CDR3. Losses at the gene ends were 3 bases for V and 6 bases for J; bases not matched to a gene: 9. Germline CDR1 and CDR2: DFQATT and SNEGSKA (reference sequence). CDR3 amino acids: CSASQGQGGRQPQHF. In DNA, the CDR3 is TGCAGTGCTAGTCAGGGACAGGGCGGACGTCAGCCCCAGCATTTT.

V usage is TRBV5-1 and J usage is TRBJ2-2, with 8 bases lining up with TRBD1. Germline trimming cut 10 bases from V and 8 bases from J; bases unmatched to any gene: 13. Germline V gene lookup returns CDR1 SGHRS and CDR2 YFSETQ. The CDR3 runs 14 residues. The CDR3 nucleotides are TGCGCCGGCCGGGACAGGCTTTCGGGTGGGGAGCTGTTTTTT. Its translation: CAGRDRLSGGELFF. The full variable domain, rest sourced from reference TRBV5-1 and TRBJ2-2, is KAGVTQTPRYLIKTRGQQVTLSCSPISGHRSVSWYQQTPGQGLQFLFEYFSETQRNKGNFPGRFSGRQFSNSRSEMNVSTLELGDSALYLCAGRDRLSGGELFFGEGSRLTVL.

The rearrangement joins TRBV19 to TRBJ2-1; 7 nucleotides align to TRBD2. CDR1 LNHDA and CDR2 SQIVND come from the germline V gene (reference sequence). The length of the CDR3 is 15 residues. V lost 5 bases to trimming and J lost 7 bases; unmatched junction nucleotides: 11. In DNA form, the CDR3 reads TGTGCCAGTAGTGAAGGACTAGGACTTGGGAATGAGCAGTTCTTC. It specifies CASSEGLGLGNEQFF.

The V call is TRBV6-5, the J call TRBJ2-1; 10 nucleotides line up with TRBD2. Germline V CDR1 and CDR2: MNHEY, SVGAGI. V gave up 0 bases and J gave up 8 bases; unmatched junction bases: 7. The CDR3 contains 16 residues. The CDR3 sequence: CASSYSSGRAGDEQFF. The CDR3 DNA reads TGTGCCAGCAGTTACTCGAGCGGGAGGGCCGGGGATGAGCAGTTCTTC.

J is TRBJ1-5 and V is TRBV24-1, with a weak D call TRBD1 (5 bases). The V end lost 0 bases, the J end lost 5 bases, and 7 bases lay between the germline ends. The V gene's germline CDR1 is KGHDR and CDR2 SFDVKD. This CDR3 contains 14 residues. CDR3 DNA sequence: TGTGCCACCAGTGATTTGGACAGCTATCAGCCCCAGCATTTT. It encodes CATSDLDSYQPQHF.

This chain links TRBV28 with TRBJ2-7, with a possible D match to TRBD1 (5 bases). CDR3 length: 13 amino acids. V was clipped by 8 bases and J by 3 bases, with 14 bases between them. In germline, CDR1 is MDHEN, CDR2 SYDVKM. The DNA of the CDR3 is TGTGCCAGCTCCGACCTAGGGGTCTACGAGCAGTACGTC. The encoded protein is CASSDLGVYEQYV.

The chain recombines TRBV12-3 or TRBV12-4 with TRBJ1-1, with D perhaps TRBD1 (6 bases). V lost 4 bases and J 6 bases, leaving 12 bases between the germline ends. CDR3 length: 13 residues. The CDR3 DNA is TGTGCCAGCAGTTACCACAGGGTGGCTGAAGCTTTCTTT. Translated: CASSYHRVAEAFF.

A single count supports this clone. The genes are TRBV4-1 and TRBJ1-1; 7 bases line up with TRBD1. The CDR3 runs to 15 residues. Trimming removed 3 bases from V and 3 bases from J; junction bases left unmatched: 7. Germline V lookup: CDR1 MGHRA, CDR2 YSYEKL. The CDR3 bases are TGCGCCAGCAGCCATTTTGACAGGGTGGACACTGAAGCTTTCTTT. As protein: CASSHFDRVDTEAFF.

This chain connects TRBV9 to TRBJ2-3; D gene uncertain. This CDR3 is 12 amino acids long. Germline CDR1 and CDR2: SGDLS and YYNGEE. V was trimmed by 0 bases and J by 2 bases, leaving 1 base between them. This chain's CDR3 is CASSVATDTQYF. The DNA of the CDR3 is TGTGCCAGCAGCGTAGCCACAGATACGCAGTATTTT.

The rearrangement joins TRBV15 to TRBJ1-1, with D uncertain. The germline V gene encodes CDR1 LNHNV and CDR2 YYDKDF (reference sequence). The V end was cut by 1 base, the J end by 1 base, with 7 bases between. The CDR3 length is 14 residues. The DNA for the CDR3 is TGTGCCACCAGCAGAGTACCAGGGAACACTGAAGCTTTCTTT. Its protein product is CATSRVPGNTEAFF.

The V and J genes are TRBV27 and TRBJ2-7, with D possibly called TRBD1 or TRBD2 (5 bases each). This CDR3 is built from 15 residues. Trimming left V 2 bases short and J 4 bases short, with 15 bases between. The germline gives CDR1 MNHEY, CDR2 SMNVEV (reference sequence). CDR3: CASSLRGGPGYEQYV. The CDR3 DNA is TGTGCCAGCAGTTTAAGGGGCGGGCCTGGTTACGAGCAGTACGTC.

J is TRBJ1-5 and V is TRBV19; no clear D gene. Germline CDR1 and CDR2: LNHDA and SQIVND (reference sequence). The CDR3 has 15 residues. Trimming removed 1 base from V and 1 base from J, with 8 bases in between. CDR3 residues: CASSIGDISNQPQHF. In DNA, the CDR3 is TGTGCCAGTAGTATAGGAGATATAAGCAATCAGCCCCAGCATTTT.